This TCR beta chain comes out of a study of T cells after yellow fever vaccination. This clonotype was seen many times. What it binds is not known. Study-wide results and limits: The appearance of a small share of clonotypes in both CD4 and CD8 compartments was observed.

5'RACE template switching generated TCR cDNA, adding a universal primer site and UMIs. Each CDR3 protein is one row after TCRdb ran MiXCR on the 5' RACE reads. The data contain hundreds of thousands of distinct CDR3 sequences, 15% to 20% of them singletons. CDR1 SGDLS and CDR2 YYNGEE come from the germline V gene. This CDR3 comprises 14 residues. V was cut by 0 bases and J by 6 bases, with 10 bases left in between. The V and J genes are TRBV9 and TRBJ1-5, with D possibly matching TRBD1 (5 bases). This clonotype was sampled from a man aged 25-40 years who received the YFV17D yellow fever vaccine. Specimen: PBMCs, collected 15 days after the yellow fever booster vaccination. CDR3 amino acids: CASSVGGYGQPQHF. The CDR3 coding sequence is TGTGCCAGCAGCGTAGGGGGGTACGGTCAGCCCCAGCATTTT.